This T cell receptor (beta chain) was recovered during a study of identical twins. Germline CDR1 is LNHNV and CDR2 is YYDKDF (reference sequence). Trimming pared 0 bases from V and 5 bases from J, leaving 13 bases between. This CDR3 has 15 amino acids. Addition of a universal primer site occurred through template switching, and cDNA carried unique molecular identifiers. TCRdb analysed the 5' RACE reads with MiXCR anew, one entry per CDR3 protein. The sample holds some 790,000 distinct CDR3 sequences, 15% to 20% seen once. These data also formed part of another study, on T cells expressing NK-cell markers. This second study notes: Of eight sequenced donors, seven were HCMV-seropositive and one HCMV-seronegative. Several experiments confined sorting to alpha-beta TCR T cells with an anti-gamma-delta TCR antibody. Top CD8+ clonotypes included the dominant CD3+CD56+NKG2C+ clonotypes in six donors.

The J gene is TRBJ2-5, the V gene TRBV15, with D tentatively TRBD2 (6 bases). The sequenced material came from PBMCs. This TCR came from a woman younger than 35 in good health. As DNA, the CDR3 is TGTGCCACCAGCAGAGAGGGGGGATCGGAGGAGACCCAGTACTTC. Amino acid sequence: CATSREGGSEETQYF.